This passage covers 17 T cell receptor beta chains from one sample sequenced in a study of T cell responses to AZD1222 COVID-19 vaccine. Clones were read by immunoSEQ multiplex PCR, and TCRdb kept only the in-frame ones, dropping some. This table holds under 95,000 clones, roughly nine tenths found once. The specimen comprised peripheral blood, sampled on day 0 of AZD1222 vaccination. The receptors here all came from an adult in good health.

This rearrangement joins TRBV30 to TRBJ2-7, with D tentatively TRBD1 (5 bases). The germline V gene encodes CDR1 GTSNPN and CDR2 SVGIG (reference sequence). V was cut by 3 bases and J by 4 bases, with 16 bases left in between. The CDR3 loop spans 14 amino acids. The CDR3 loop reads CAWRTDLLEYEQYF. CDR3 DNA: TGTGCCTGGAGGACAGACCTTTTGGAATACGAGCAGTACTTC.

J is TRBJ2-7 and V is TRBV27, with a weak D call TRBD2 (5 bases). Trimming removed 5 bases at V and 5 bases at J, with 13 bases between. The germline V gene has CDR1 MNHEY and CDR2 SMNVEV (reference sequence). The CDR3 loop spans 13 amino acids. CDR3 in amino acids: CASSHRSEDEQYF. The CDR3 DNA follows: TGTGCCAGCAGTCACCGTAGCGAGGACGAGCAGTACTTC.

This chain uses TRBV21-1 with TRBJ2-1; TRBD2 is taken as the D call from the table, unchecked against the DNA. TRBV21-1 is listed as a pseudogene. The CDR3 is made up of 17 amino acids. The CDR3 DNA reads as TGTGCCAGCAGCAAACTACCGGGACTAGCGTTATACAATGAGCAGTTCTTC. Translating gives CASSKLPGLALYNEQFF.

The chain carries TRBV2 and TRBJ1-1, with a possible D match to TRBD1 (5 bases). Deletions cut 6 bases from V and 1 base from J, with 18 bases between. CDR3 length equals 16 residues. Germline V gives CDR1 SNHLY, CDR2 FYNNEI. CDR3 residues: CASRASGTVKNTEAFF. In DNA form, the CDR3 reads TGTGCCAGCAGGGCCTCCGGGACCGTAAAGAACACTGAAGCTTTCTTT.

The CDR3 spells CASSLGGVQETQYF. The CDR3 coding sequence is TGTGCCAGCAGCTTAGGCGGGGTTCAAGAGACCCAGTACTTC. The rearrangement uses TRBV7-9 and TRBJ2-5, with a weak D call TRBD2 (6 bases). Per the germline V gene, CDR1 is SEHNR and CDR2 is FQNEAQ (reference sequence). The CDR3 length is 14 residues. Trimming took off 1 base at V and 2 bases at J, with 8 bases between the two ends.

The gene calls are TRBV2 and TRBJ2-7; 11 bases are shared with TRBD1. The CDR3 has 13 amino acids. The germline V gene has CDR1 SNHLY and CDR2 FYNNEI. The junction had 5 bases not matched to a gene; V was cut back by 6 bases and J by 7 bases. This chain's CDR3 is CASRLDRGREQYF. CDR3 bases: TGTGCCAGCAGATTGGACAGGGGGCGAGAGCAGTACTTC. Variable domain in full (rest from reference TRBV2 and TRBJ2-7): EPEVTQTPSHQVTQMGQEVILRCVPISNHLYFYWYRQILGQKVEFLVSFYNNEISEKSEIFDDQFSVERPDGSNFTLKIRSTKLEDSAMYFCASRLDRGREQYFGPGTRLTVT.

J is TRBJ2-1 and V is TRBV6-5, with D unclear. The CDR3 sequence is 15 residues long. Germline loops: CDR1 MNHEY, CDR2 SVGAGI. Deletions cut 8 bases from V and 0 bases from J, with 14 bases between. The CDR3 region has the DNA TGTGCCAGCGGAAGGGATCGGAGCTCCTACAATGAGCAGTTCTTC. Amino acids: CASGRDRSSYNEQFF.

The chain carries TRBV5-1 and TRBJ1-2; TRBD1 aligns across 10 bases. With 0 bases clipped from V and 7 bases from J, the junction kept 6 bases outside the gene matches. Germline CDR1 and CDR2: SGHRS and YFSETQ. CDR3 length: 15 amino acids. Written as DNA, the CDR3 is TGCGCCAGCAGCTTGGGACAGGGGGCGCCGAGTGGCTACACCTTC. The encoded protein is CASSLGQGAPSGYTF.

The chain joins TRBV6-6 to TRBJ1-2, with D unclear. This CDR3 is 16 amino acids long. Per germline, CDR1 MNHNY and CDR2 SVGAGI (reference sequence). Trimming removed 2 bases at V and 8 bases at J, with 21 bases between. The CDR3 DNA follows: TGTGCCAGCAGTTACCCCCCTACAGAAATCAATGGGGGCTACACCTTC. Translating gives CASSYPPTEINGGYTF.

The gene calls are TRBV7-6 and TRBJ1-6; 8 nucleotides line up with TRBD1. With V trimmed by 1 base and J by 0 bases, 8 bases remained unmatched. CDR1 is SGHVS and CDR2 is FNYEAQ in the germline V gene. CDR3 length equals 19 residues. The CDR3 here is CASSLEVTGVSSYNSPLHF. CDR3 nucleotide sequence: TGTGCCAGCAGCTTAGAGGTGACAGGGGTGAGCTCCTATAATTCACCCCTCCACTTT.

CDR3 in DNA: TGTGCCAGCAGTGAAAACACCGGGGAGCTGTTTTTT. It translates to CASSENTGELFF. This chain joins TRBV25-1 and TRBJ2-2; no firm D call. Germline CDR1 and CDR2: MGHDK and SYGVNS. The CDR3 totals 12 residues. Between the trimmed V and J ends, which lost 2 bases and 2 bases, there was a span of 0 bases.

The CDR3 DNA is TGCGCCAGTGGGACAGGGGACCCTAACTATGGCTACACCTTC. Translation: CASGTGDPNYGYTF. V is TRBV5-1 and J is TRBJ1-2, with 10 bases lining up with TRBD1. The CDR3 has 14 residues. V shed 8 bases, J shed 0 bases, and the junction held 4 bases outside the gene matches. The V gene's germline CDR1 is SGHRS and CDR2 YFSETQ.

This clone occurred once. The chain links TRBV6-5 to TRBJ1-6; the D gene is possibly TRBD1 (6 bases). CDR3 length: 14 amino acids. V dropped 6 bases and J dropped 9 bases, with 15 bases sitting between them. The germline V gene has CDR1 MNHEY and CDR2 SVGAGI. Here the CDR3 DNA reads TGTGCCAGCAGGAGGGAACAGGGATCTTCACCCCTCCACTTT. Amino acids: CASRREQGSSPLHF.

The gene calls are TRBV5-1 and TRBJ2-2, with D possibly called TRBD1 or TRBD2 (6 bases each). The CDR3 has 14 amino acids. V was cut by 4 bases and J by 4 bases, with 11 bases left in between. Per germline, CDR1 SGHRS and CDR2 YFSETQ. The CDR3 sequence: CASSDGGPTGELFF. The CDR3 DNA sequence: TGCGCCAGCAGCGATGGGGGGCCCACCGGGGAGCTGTTTTTT. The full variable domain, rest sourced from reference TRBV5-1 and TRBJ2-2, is KAGVTQTPRYLIKTRGQQVTLSCSPISGHRSVSWYQQTPGQGLQFLFEYFSETQRNKGNFPGRFSGRQFSNSRSEMNVSTLELGDSALYLCASSDGGPTGELFFGEGSRLTVL.

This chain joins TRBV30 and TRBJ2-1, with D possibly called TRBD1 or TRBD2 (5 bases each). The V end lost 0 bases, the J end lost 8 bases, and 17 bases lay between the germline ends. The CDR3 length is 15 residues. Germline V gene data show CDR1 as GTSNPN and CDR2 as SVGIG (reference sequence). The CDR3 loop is CAWSVGLAVGHEQFF. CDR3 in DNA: TGTGCCTGGAGTGTGGGTCTAGCTGTGGGACATGAGCAGTTCTTC.

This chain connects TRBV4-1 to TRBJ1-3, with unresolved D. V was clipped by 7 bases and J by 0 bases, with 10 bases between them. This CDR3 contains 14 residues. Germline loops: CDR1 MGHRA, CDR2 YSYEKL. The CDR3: CASNPQISGNTIYF. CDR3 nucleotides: TGCGCCAGCAACCCTCAGATCTCTGGAAACACCATATATTTT.

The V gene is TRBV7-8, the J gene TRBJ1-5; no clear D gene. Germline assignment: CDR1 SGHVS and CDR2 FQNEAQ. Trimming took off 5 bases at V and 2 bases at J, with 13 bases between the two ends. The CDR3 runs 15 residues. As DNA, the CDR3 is TGTGCCAGCAGCCCTTTAGCCCGGGGCAATCAGCCCCAGCATTTT. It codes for CASSPLARGNQPQHF.